Listed below are T cell receptor beta chains from one sample, sequenced in a study of long-term antiretroviral therapy in people with HIV. Clones were sequenced by immunoSEQ multiplex PCR, and TCRdb holds only the in-frame ones, with some missing. Among about 40,000 clones, approximately 87% were seen once, and the ten largest hold around 4%. The specimen comprised unsorted PBMCs, sampled 1.2 years after starting antiretroviral therapy. The source of these receptors is a woman in her fifties or sixties with HIV. CDR3s include the opening cysteine and the closing phenylalanine or tryptophan. A D gene is named only where the DNA matches it firmly. Only some rows state a clone size, as once, few, many or a class for expanded clones.

D gene	clone size	CDR3 length	V gene	J gene	CDR3 DNA	CDR3 protein
.	.	14	TRBV30	TRBJ1-1	TGTGCCTGGAGTGTAGGTAAGCAGAACACTGAAGCTTTCTTT	CAWSVGKQNTEAFF
TRBD1	.	18	TRBV6-4	TRBJ1-1	TGTGCCAGCAGTGACAATTTAGCGAAGAACAGGGGTCAGTTGGGAGCTTTCTTT	CASSDNLAKNRGQLGAFF
.	.	12	TRBV7-2	TRBJ2-7	TGTGCCAGCAGCTTAGGATCCTACGAGCAGTACTTC	CASSLGSYEQYF
.	few	14	TRBV6-5	TRBJ1-2	TGTGCCAGCAGTTACAGCACAGGCCTTTATGGCTACACCTTC	CASSYSTGLYGYTF
.	.	15	TRBV9	TRBJ2-1	TGTGCCAGCAGCGTAGTGGCGGGGTCCCACAATGAGCAGTTCTTC	CASSVVAGSHNEQFF
.	few	17	TRBV7-8	TRBJ1-5	TGTGCCAGCAGCTTAGCCCCCGGCTTGGGATGGGGCCAGCCCCAGCATTTT	CASSLAPGLGWGQPQHF
TRBD2	.	15	TRBV4-2	TRBJ2-7	TGTGCCAGCAGCCAAGAGTGGTGGGGGGGCTACGAGCAGTACTTC	CASSQEWWGGYEQYF
.	.	12	TRBV7-9	TRBJ1-5	TGTGCCAGCAGCTTAGACAATCAGCCCCAGCATTTT	CASSLDNQPQHF
.	.	14	TRBV9	TRBJ2-7	TGTGCCAGCAGCGCCCGGTTTGAAAGCTACGAGCAGTACTTC	CASSARFESYEQYF
.	.	12	TRBV2	TRBJ2-3	TGTGCCAGCAGTCTTATAATGGATACGCAGTATTTT	CASSLIMDTQYF
TRBD1	.	14	TRBV2	TRBJ2-2	TGTGCCAGCAGTGGACAGGGGAACACCGGGGAGCTGTTTTTT	CASSGQGNTGELFF
.	.	12	TRBV5-1	TRBJ2-2	TGCGCCAGCAGCTGGGACACCGGGGAGCTGTTTTTT	CASSWDTGELFF
.	.	14	TRBV7-8	TRBJ2-2	TGTGCCAGCAGCTTACTCGGGGGCACCGGGGAGCTGTTTTTT	CASSLLGGTGELFF
.	.	15	TRBV6-5	TRBJ1-2	TGTGCCAGCAGATTAACGGCGGGCGGTAACTATGGCTACACCTTC	CASRLTAGGNYGYTF
.	.	15	TRBV7-9	TRBJ1-5	TGTGCCAGCAGCTTAGGAGGAAATAGCAATCAGCCCCAGCATTTT	CASSLGGNSNQPQHF
TRBD1	.	15	TRBV7-9	TRBJ1-2	TGTGCCAGCAGCCCCCGGACAGGCGGGGACTATGGCTACACCTTC	CASSPRTGGDYGYTF
.	.	15	TRBV5-1	TRBJ1-1	TGCGCCAGCAGACTTGAGGGCAGGACGAACACTGAAGCTTTCTTT	CASRLEGRTNTEAFF
.	.	15	TRBV6-1	TRBJ1-2	TGTGCCAGCAGTGAAAATAGGGTTGTGTACTATGGCTACACCTTC	CASSENRVVYYGYTF
.	.	14	TRBV2	TRBJ2-2	TGTGCCAGCGAGGCGGGGACGAACACCGGGGAGCTGTTTTTT	CASEAGTNTGELFF
TRBD1	once	15	TRBV5-1	TRBJ2-1	TGCGCCAGCAGCCCGGGACAGCTAATCTACAATGAGCAGTTCTTC	CASSPGQLIYNEQFF